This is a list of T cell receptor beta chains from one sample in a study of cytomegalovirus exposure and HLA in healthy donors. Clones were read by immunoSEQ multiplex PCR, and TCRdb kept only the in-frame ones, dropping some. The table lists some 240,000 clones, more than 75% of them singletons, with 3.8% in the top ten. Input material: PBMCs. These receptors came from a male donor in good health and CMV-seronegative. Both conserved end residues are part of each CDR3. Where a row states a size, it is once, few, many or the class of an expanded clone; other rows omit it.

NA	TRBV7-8	CASSLVDNADEQFF
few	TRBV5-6	CASSFGGPMQYF
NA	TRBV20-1	CSARGTGSPFF
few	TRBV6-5	CASSYSIPGGGEKLFF
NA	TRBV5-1	CASSSGLAGGLNNEQFF
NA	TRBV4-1	CASSQGRGSSYEQYF
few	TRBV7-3	CASSLTHQMNTEAFF
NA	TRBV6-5	CASNSERLTGELFF
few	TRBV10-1	CASSSGSAYEQYF
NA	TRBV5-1	CASSLRTSGGYYEQYF
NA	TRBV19	CASSTSGDSYEQYF
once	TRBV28	CASSLETDSPLHF
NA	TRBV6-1	CASSEGQFYEKLFF
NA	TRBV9	CASSVGGGSGYGYTF
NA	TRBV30	CACSGTGVHEQYF
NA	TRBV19	CASSLRQGAFVDQPQHF
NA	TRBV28	CATPGQGASAGGYTF
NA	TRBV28	CASSLNPGQGASSEKLFF
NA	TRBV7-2	CASSLAGTSGSTDTQYF
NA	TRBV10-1	CASSVGSGELFF
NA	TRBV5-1	CASSSASTYNEQFF
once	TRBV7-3	CASSLAGGPNTGELFF
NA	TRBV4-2	CASSQVGSGGPPNEQFF
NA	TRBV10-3	CAISDRGRDSSYEQYF
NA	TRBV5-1	CASSLEGGNQPQHF
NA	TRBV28	CASSFSAETYEQYF
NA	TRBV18	CASSPPGRSQGYTF
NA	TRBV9	CASSAPSGYGYTF
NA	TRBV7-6	CASSLALAGEAQYF
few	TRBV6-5	CASRTGGAVTEAFF
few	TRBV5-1	CASRGFVAGGMGTEAFF
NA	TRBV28	CASSSLAGHRYEQYF
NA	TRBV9	CASSVGTGGVSTEAFF
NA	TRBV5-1	CASSLEGANGNTIYF
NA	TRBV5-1	CASSPSVAQETQYF
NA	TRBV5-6	CASSLKDRVFEQYF
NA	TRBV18	CASSRQGGFGNQPQHF
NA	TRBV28	CASSPKGLAVNEQFF
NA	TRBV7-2	CASSLVPGIQETQYF
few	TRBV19	CASSIGDYYEQYF
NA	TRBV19	CASSIGWTSGMAQSITEQFF
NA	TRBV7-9	CASSPERTGHRKTQYF
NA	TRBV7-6	CASSLLAGGTDTGELFF
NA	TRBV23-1	CASSQWRGTGWEKLFF
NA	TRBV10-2	CASSRWASGAQETQYF
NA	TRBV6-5	CASSYSQGSVNTEAFF
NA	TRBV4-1	CASSQGSPYNEQFF
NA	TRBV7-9	CASTEEGSSYEQYF
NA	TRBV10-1	CASMGTSGFLNTQYF
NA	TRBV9	CASSVAPSGTFTYEQYF
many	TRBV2	CASTQNKYEQYF
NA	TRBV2	CASSGRLAGNTGELFF
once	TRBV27	CASSSVPMNTEAFF